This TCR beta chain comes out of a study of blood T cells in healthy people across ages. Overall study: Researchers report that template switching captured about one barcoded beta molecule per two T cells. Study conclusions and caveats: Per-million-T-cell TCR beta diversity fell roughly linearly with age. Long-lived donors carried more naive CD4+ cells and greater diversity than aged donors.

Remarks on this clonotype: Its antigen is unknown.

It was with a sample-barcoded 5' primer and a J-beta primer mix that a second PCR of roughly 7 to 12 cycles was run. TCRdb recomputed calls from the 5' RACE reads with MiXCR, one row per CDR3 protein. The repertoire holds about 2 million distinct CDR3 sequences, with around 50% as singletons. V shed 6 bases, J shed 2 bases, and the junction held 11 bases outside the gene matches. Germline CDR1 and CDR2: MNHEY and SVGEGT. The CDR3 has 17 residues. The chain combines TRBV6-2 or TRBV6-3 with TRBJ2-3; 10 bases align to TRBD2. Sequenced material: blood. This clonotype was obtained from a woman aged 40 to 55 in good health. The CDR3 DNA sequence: TGTGCCAGCAGCCTCCCCCGGACTAGCGGAGACACAGATACGCAGTATTTT. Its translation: CASSLPRTSGDTDTQYF.